The source of this T cell receptor beta chain is a study of beta chain features in type 1 diabetes. General study findings and limits: Type 1 diabetes patients showed a moderate but significant shortening of TCRB CDR3s in all four CD4+ subsets.

Reverse transcription of all isolated RNA meant that expressed TCRB transcripts were sequenced. TCRdb keeps only in-frame clones here, not all; method: immunoSEQ multiplex PCR. The data contain around 140,000 clones, about 13% of them singletons. Trimming removed 3 bases at V and 7 bases at J, with 10 bases between. CDR1 is KGHSH, CDR2 LQKENI, per germline. The CDR3 is 13 amino acids. With respect to this clone: Its antigen is not known.

The gene calls are TRBV18 and TRBJ2-1; the D is unclear. Material: central memory CD4+ T cells from blood. This receptor was identified in a man younger than 35 with type 1 diabetes. As DNA, the CDR3 is TGTGCCAGCTCACCGCTAACAGTTAATGAGCAGTTCTTC. Protein product: CASSPLTVNEQFF.